Listed here are 10 T cell receptor beta chains from one sample, sequenced in a study of control samples from healthy donors and cancer patients. Profiling relied on immunoSEQ multiplex PCR, and the TCRdb table lists in-frame clones only, not all of them. Of 390,000 or so clones listed, about 93% are singletons. Sample: PBMCs. These receptors originate from a man in his forties or fifties with head and neck cancer.

This chain uses TRBV9 with TRBJ2-1; TRBD2 agrees at 7 bases. Germline V lookup: CDR1 SGDLS, CDR2 YYNGEE. The CDR3 totals 19 residues. Trimming took 0 bases from V and 0 from J; bases not matched to a gene: 12. The CDR3 here is CASSVDWASGGFSYNEQFF. DNA of the CDR3: TGTGCCAGCAGCGTAGACTGGGCTAGCGGAGGTTTCTCCTACAATGAGCAGTTCTTC.

The chain links TRBV18 to TRBJ1-6, with a possible D match to TRBD1 (6 bases). V was clipped by 1 base and J by 5 bases, with 21 bases between them. Per the germline V gene, CDR1 is KGHSH and CDR2 is LQKENI. This CDR3 has 19 residues. This CDR3 is CASSPRTGFEIGDNSPLHF. The CDR3 DNA reads as TGTGCCAGCTCACCACGTACAGGGTTCGAAATCGGGGATAATTCACCCCTCCACTTT.

This clone was found once. The rearrangement uses TRBV18 and TRBJ1-5, with 8 bases matching TRBD1. Germline V gene lookup returns CDR1 KGHSH and CDR2 LQKENI. The length of the CDR3 is 14 residues. The V segment lost 9 bases and the J segment 3 bases; nucleotides outside the gene matches: 7. The CDR3 DNA sequence: TGTGCCAGTGCAGACAGGGGCGACAATCAGCCCCAGCATTTT. Translation: CASADRGDNQPQHF.

This clone was recorded only once. The chain uses TRBV2 and TRBJ1-3; no firm D call. Trimming left V 2 bases short and J 0 bases short, with 5 bases between. The CDR3 extends over 14 amino acids. The germline V gene has CDR1 SNHLY and CDR2 FYNNEI. The CDR3 here is CASSERYSGNTIYF. CDR3 in DNA: TGTGCCAGCAGTGAAAGGTACTCTGGAAACACCATATATTTT.

V is TRBV7-3 and J is TRBJ1-1; 11 positions agree with TRBD1. The CDR3 sequence is 15 residues long. Germline assignment: CDR1 SGHTA and CDR2 FQGTGA. Trimming cost V 5 bases and J 5 bases; bases outside gene matches: 7. The DNA for the CDR3 is TGTGCCAGCAGCACCGGCCGGGACAGGGGGACTGAAGCTTTCTTT. Translated, it gives CASSTGRDRGTEAFF. Full variable domain (rest looked up from reference TRBV7-3 and TRBJ1-1): GAGVSQTPSNKVTEKGKYVELRCDPISGHTALYWYRQSLGQGPEFLIYFQGTGAADDSGLPNDRFFAVRPEGSVSTLKIQRTERGDSAVYLCASSTGRDRGTEAFFGQGTRLTVV.

The CDR3 is CASSLERASYNSPLHF. The CDR3 DNA reads as TGTGCCAGCAGCTTAGAAAGGGCCTCCTATAATTCACCCCTCCACTTT. V gene TRBV11-2 combines with J gene TRBJ1-6; D unresolved. Germline V gene lookup returns CDR1 SGHAT and CDR2 FQNNGV. The CDR3 has 16 residues. With 0 bases removed from V and 0 bases from J, the gap between germline ends came to 6 bases.

In this sample, this clone turned up once. V and J are TRBV6-5 and TRBJ1-2; D unresolved. CDR3 size: 15 residues. The germline CDR1 and CDR2 sequences are MNHEY and SVGAGI. V was trimmed by 4 bases and J by 6 bases, leaving 18 bases between them. The DNA of the CDR3 is TGTGCCAGCAGTTTCTACCGACACCGCCCCGATGGCTACACCTTC. Amino acids: CASSFYRHRPDGYTF.

The chain employs TRBV19 and TRBJ1-5, with a possible D match to TRBD1 (5 bases). V lost 6 bases and J 4 bases, leaving 7 bases between the germline ends. Germline V gene data show CDR1 as LNHDA and CDR2 as SQIVND (reference sequence). The length of the CDR3 is 12 residues. CDR3 loop: CASSGGNQPQHF. The CDR3 bases are TGTGCCAGTAGCGGGGGTAATCAGCCCCAGCATTTT.

This chain connects TRBV13 to TRBJ2-1; 9 bases match TRBD1. The CDR3 sequence is 17 residues long. With V trimmed by 1 base and J by 8 bases, 12 bases remained unmatched. Germline assignment: CDR1 PRHDT and CDR2 FYEKMQ (reference sequence). The CDR3 bases are TGTGCCAGCAGCTTAGTTTTGTTGGGACAGGGTCTGGATGAGCAGTTCTTC. As protein: CASSLVLLGQGLDEQFF.

The genes are TRBV24-1 and TRBJ2-3; 7 nucleotides line up with TRBD2. Germline assignment: CDR1 KGHDR and CDR2 SFDVKD. This CDR3 is 13 amino acids long. J was trimmed by 10 bases and V by 6 bases; bases with no gene match: 9. The DNA of the CDR3 is TGTGCCACCAGTCTTAGGGACTACAAGTCGCAGTATTTT. It specifies CATSLRDYKSQYF.